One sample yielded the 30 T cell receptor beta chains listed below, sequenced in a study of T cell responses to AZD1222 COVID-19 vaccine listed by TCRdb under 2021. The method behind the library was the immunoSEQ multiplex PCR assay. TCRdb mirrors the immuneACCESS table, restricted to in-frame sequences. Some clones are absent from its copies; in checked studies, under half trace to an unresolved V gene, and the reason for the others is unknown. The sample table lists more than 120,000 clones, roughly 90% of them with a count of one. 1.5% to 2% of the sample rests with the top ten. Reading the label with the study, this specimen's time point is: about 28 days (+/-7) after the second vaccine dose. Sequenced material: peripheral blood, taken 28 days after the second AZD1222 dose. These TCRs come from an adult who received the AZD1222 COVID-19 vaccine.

The CDR3 sequence is CASTRDSGNTIYF. The CDR3 DNA reads TGTGCCAGCACCCGAGACTCTGGAAACACCATATATTTT. The J gene is TRBJ1-3, the V gene TRBV3-1 (or the pseudogene TRBV3-2); no clear D gene. This CDR3 comprises 13 residues. Trimming cost V 7 bases and J 0 bases, with 7 bases left between them. CDR1 and CDR2 from the germline V gene are LGHDT and YNNKEL (reference sequence).

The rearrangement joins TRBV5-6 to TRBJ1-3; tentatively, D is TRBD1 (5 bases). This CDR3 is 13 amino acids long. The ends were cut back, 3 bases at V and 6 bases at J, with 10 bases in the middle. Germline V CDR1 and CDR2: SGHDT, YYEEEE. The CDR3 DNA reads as TGTGCCAGCAGCTCCGGGACGTTAAACACCATATATTTT. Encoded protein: CASSSGTLNTIYF.

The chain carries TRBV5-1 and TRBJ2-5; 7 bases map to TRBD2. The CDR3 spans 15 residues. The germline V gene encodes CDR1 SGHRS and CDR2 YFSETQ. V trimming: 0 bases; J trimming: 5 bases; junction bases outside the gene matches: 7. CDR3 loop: CASSLEGRARETQYF. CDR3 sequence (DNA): TGCGCCAGCAGCTTGGAGGGGAGGGCACGGGAGACCCAGTACTTC.

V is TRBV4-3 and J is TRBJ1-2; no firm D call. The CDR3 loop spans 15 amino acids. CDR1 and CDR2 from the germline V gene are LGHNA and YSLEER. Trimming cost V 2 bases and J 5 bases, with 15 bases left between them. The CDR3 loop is CASSQYASHGYGYTF. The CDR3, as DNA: TGCGCCAGCAGCCAATACGCGTCCCACGGGTATGGCTACACCTTC.

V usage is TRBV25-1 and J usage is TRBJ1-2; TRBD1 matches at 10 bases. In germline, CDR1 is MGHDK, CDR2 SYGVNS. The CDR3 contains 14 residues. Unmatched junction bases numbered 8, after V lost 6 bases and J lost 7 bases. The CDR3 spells CASRAGTGVSGYTF. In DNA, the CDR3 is TGTGCCAGCAGGGCGGGGACAGGGGTATCTGGCTACACCTTC.

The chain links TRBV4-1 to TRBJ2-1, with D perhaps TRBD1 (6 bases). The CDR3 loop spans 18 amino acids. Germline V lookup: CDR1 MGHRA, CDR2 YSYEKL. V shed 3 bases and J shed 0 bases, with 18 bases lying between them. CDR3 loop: CASSQNGDIFSSYNEQFF. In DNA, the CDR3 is TGCGCCAGCAGCCAGAACGGGGACATATTCAGCTCCTACAATGAGCAGTTCTTC.

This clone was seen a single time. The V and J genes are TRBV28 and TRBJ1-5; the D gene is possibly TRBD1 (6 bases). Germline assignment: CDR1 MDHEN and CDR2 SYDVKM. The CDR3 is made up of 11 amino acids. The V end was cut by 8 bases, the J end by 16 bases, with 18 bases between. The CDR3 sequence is CASCHLGHLHF. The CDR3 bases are TGTGCCAGCTGCCACTTGGGACACTTACATTTT.

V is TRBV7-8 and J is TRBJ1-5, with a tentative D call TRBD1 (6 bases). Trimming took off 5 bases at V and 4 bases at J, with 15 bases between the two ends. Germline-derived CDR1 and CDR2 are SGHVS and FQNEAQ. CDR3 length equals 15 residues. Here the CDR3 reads CASSPLRGSNQPQHF. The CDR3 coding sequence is TGTGCCAGCAGCCCGCTAAGGGGGTCGAATCAGCCCCAGCATTTT.

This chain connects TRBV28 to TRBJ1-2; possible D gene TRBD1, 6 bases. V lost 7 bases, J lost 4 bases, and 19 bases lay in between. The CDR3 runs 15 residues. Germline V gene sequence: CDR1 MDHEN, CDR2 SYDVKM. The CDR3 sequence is CASNGGRRVSYGYTF. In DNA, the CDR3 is TGTGCCAGCAATGGGGGGCGCCGGGTTAGCTATGGCTACACCTTC.

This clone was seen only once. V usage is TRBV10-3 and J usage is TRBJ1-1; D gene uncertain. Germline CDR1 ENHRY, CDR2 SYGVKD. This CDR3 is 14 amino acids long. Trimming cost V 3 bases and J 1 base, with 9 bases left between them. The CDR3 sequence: CAISDLSGNTEAFF. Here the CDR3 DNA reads TGTGCCATCAGTGATCTGTCGGGGAACACTGAAGCTTTCTTT.

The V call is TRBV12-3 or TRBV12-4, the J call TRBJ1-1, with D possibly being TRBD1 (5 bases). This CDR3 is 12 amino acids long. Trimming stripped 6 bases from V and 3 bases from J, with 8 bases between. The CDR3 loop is CASSGGYTEAFF. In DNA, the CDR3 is TGTGCCAGCAGCGGGGGGTACACTGAAGCTTTCTTT.

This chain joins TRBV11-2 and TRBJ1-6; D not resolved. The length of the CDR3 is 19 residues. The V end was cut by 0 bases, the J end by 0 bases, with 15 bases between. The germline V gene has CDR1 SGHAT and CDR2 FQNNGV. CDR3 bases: TGTGCCAGCAGCTTAGAGTCGGAAGGCACCTTCTCCTATAATTCACCCCTCCACTTT. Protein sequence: CASSLESEGTFSYNSPLHF.

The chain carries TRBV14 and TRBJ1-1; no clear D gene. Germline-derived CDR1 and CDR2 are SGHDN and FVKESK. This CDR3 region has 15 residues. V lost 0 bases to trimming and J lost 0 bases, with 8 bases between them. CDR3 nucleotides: TGTGCCAGCAGCCAAGATCTGGGTTTGAACACTGAAGCTTTCTTT. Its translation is CASSQDLGLNTEAFF.

The CDR3: CASSHYGERFGYTF. In DNA form, the CDR3 reads TGTGCCAGCAGCCATTATGGGGAACGTTTTGGCTACACCTTC. This chain uses TRBV3-1 (or the pseudogene TRBV3-2) with TRBJ1-2; no clear D gene. CDR1 is LGHDT, CDR2 YNNKEL, per germline (reference sequence). The CDR3 runs 14 residues. Trimming stripped 3 bases from V and 7 bases from J, with 15 bases between.

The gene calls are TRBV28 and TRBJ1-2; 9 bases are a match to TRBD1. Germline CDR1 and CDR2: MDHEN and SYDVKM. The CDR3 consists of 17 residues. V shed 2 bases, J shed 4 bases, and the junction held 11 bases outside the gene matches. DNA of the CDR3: TGTGCCAGCAGTTTAGAGGGACAGGGTATTTCGGTCTATGGCTACACCTTC. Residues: CASSLEGQGISVYGYTF.

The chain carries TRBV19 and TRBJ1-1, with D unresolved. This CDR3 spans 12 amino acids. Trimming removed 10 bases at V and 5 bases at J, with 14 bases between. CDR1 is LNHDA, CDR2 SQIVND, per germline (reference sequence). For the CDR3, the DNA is TGTGCCACTCAAGCTTGGAATACTGAAGCTTTCTTT. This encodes CATQAWNTEAFF.

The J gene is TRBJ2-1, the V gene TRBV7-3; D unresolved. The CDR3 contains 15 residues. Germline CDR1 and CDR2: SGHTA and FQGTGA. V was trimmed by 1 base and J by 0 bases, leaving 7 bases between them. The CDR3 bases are TGTGCCAGCAGCTTAAACTTTGGCTCCTACAATGAGCAGTTCTTC. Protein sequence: CASSLNFGSYNEQFF. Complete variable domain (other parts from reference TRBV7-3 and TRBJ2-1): GAGVSQTPSNKVTEKGKYVELRCDPISGHTALYWYRQSLGQGPEFLIYFQGTGAADDSGLPNDRFFAVRPEGSVSTLKIQRTERGDSAVYLCASSLNFGSYNEQFFGPGTRLTVL.

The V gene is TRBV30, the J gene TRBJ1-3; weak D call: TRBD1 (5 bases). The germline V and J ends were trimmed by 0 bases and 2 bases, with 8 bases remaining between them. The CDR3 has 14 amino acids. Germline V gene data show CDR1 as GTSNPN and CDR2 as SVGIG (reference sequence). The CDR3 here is CAWSVGGAGNTIYF. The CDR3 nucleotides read TGTGCCTGGAGTGTGGGGGGAGCTGGAAACACCATATATTTT.

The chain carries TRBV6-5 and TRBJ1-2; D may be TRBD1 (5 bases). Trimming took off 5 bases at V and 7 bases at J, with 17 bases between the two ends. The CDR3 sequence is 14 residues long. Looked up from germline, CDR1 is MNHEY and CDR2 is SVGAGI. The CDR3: CASSSPGSILGYTF. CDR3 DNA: TGTGCCAGCAGTAGCCCAGGGTCGATTCTTGGCTACACCTTC.

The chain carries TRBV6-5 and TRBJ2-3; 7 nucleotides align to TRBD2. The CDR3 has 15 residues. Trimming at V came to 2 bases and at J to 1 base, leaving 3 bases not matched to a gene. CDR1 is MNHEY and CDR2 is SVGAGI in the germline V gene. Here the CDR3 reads CASSYGTSGTDTQYF. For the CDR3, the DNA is TGTGCCAGCAGTTACGGTACTAGCGGCACAGATACGCAGTATTTT.

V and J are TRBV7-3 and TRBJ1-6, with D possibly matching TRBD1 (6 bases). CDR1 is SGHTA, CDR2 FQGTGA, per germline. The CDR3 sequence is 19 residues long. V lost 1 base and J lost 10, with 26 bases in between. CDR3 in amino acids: CASSLRPFRDKPPPSPLHF. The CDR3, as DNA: TGTGCCAGCAGCTTAAGGCCCTTCCGGGACAAACCCCCTCCCTCACCCCTCCACTTT.

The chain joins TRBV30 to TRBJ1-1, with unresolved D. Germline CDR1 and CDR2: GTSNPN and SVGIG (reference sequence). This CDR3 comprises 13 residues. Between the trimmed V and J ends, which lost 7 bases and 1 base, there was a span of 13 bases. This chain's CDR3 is CASVRAPNTEAFF. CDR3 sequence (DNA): TGTGCCTCCGTTAGGGCTCCGAACACTGAAGCTTTCTTT.

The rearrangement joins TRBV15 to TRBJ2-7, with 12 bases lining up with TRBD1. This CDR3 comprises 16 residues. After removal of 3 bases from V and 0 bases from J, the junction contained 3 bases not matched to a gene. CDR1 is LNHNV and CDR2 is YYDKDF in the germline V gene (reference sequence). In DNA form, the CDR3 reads TGTGCCACCAGCAGCCGGGACAGGGGGCCCTCCTACGAGCAGTACGTC. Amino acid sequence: CATSSRDRGPSYEQYV.

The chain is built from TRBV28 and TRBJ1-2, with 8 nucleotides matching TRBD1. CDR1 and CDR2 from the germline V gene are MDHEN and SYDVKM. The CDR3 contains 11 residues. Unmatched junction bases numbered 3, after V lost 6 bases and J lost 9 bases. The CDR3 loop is CASSRTGSYTF. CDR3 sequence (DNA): TGTGCCAGCAGCCGGACAGGGAGCTACACCTTC.

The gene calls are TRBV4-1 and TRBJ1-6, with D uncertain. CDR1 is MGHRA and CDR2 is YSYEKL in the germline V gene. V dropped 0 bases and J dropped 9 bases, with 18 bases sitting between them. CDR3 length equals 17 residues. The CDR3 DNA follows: TGCGCCAGCAGCCAAGATGGCCAGGTTACCCACAGTTCACCCCTCCACTTT. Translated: CASSQDGQVTHSSPLHF.

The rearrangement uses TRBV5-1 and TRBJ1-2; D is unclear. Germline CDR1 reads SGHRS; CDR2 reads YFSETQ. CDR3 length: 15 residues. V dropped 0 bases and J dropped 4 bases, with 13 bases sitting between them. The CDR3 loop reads CASSLDPLSTYGYTF. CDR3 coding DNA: TGCGCCAGCAGCTTGGACCCGCTGAGCACCTATGGCTACACCTTC.

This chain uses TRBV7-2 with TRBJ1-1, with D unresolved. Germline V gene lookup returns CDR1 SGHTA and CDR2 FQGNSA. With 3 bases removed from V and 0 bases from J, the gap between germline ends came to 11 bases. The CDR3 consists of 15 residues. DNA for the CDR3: TGTGCCAGCAGCTTGACACTAACAGTGAACACTGAAGCTTTCTTT. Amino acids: CASSLTLTVNTEAFF.

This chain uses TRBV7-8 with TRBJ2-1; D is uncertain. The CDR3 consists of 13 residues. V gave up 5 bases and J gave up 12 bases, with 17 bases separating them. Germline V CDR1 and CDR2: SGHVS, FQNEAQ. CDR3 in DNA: TGTGCCAGCAGCGACGGGCAAAAACCTTGGCAGTTCTTC. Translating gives CASSDGQKPWQFF.

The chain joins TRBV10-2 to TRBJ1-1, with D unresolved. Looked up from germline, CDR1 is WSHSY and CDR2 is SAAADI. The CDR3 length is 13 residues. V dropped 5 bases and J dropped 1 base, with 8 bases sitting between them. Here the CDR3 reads CASSFRGNTEAFF. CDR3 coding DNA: TGCGCCAGCAGTTTTCGGGGGAACACTGAAGCTTTCTTT.

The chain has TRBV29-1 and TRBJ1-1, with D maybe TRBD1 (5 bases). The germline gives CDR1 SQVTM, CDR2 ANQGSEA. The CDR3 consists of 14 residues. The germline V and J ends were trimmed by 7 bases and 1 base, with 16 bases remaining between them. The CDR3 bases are TGCAGCGCTGGGATGGGACCGAAGAACACTGAAGCTTTCTTT. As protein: CSAGMGPKNTEAFF.